The 17 T cell receptor beta chains below all came from one sample that was sequenced in a study of regulatory T cells in long-lasting Graves disease. Documented time point: newly diagnosed GD, antithyroid drugs for less than 3 months. With RNA extracted from PBMCs as input, the TCR library was made. Arm-PCR with iRepertoire HTBI primers amplified the CDR3 regions for these TCR beta libraries. One entry per CDR3 protein, called by TCRdb with MiXCR from the multiplex PCR reads. The sample includes roughly 500,000 distinct CDR3 sequences, approximately 13% of them seen just once. This same sample was also part of a study on T cells in Graves' hyperthyroidism and ophthalmopathy.

Sample: peripheral blood mononuclear cells (PBMCs), taken at new diagnosis, from a patient treated with antithyroid drugs. These receptors were collected from a man aged 25-40 years with Graves disease.

The J gene is TRBJ1-3, the V gene TRBV9, with D uncertain. V lost 0 bases and J 2 bases, leaving 12 bases between the germline ends. The germline V gene has CDR1 SGDLS and CDR2 YYNGEE. The CDR3 sequence is 16 residues long. The CDR3 DNA follows: TGTGCCAGCAGCGTAGAATCGAGGCGGACTGGAAACACCATATATTTT. This sequence encodes CASSVESRRTGNTIYF.

The table lists this clonotype with many counts. The gene calls are TRBV24-1 and TRBJ1-1; no clear D gene. Trimming removed 7 bases from V and 1 base from J, with 6 bases in between. The CDR3 length is 12 residues. Germline V CDR1 and CDR2: KGHDR, SFDVKD. The CDR3 DNA reads as TGTGCCACCAGGGAAGGGAACACTGAAGCTTTCTTT. Translation gives CATREGNTEAFF.

V is TRBV24-1 and J is TRBJ2-7; weak D call: TRBD2 (6 bases). The CDR3 has 11 amino acids. Trimming shortened V by 9 bases and J by 7 bases, and 12 bases separated the two germline ends. Germline assignment: CDR1 KGHDR and CDR2 SFDVKD. CDR3 protein: CATSGGREQYF. The CDR3, as DNA: TGTGCCACCTCAGGTGGGAGGGAGCAGTACTTC.

This clonotype was found a few times. This chain uses TRBV29-1 with TRBJ2-1; D is possibly TRBD1 (6 bases). Germline V gives CDR1 SQVTM, CDR2 ANQGSEA. CDR3 length: 15 amino acids. V was pared by 0 bases and J by 10 bases, with 19 bases between. CDR3 nucleotide sequence: TGCAGCGTTGAAGATGGGGGCCTGGTGAGGGGAGAGCAGTTCTTC. It is translated as CSVEDGGLVRGEQFF.

The table lists this clonotype with many counts. This chain links TRBV24-1 with TRBJ1-5, with D maybe TRBD1 (6 bases). In germline, CDR1 is KGHDR, CDR2 SFDVKD. The length of the CDR3 is 15 residues. With 4 bases removed from V and 8 bases from J, the gap between germline ends came to 17 bases. CDR3 sequence (DNA): TGTGCCACCAGTGACGCAACAGGGACGGGAAAGCCCCAGCATTTT. Its protein product is CATSDATGTGKPQHF.

This clonotype was seen at least ten times. The CDR3 region has the DNA TGTGCCACTAGTCGTTTGACGGACGGAAAGGGCAATGAGCAGTTCTTC. Its protein product is CATSRLTDGKGNEQFF. The chain carries TRBV7-9 and TRBJ2-1; D is undetermined. The CDR3 totals 16 residues. Germline loops: CDR1 SEHNR, CDR2 FQNEAQ (reference sequence). V was pared by 10 bases and J by 6 bases, with 25 bases between.

On this clonotype itself: This may stem from a read error, because a much larger clone lies one nucleotide away. This chain joins TRBV28 and TRBJ2-4, with 9 bases matching TRBD2. Germline CDR1 is MDHEN and CDR2 is SYDVKM. J lost 0 bases, V lost 10 bases, and 19 bases had no gene match. This CDR3 is built from 19 residues. The DNA of the CDR3 is TGTGCCACAACATTCCGCGGGAGGGTAGGGGGAATAGCCAAAAACATTCAGTACTTC. This encodes CATTFRGRVGGIAKNIQYF.

This clonotype was recorded many times. The chain couples TRBV28 to TRBJ2-7; 11 positions agree with TRBD2. V lost 3 bases to trimming and J lost 2 bases; unmatched junction nucleotides: 3. There are 15 residues in the CDR3. Germline CDR1 is MDHEN and CDR2 is SYDVKM. For the CDR3, the DNA is TGTGCCAGCAGTTTTATACTAGCGGGAGCCTACGAGCAGTACTTC. Translation: CASSFILAGAYEQYF.

The count of this clonotype is one. The chain employs TRBV13 and TRBJ2-2; 9 positions agree with TRBD1. CDR3 length: 15 residues. V was clipped by 5 bases and J by 6 bases; unmatched bases: 7. Germline CDR1 PRHDT, CDR2 FYEKMQ (reference sequence). CDR3 protein: CASSDRDRVPGELFF. The DNA for the CDR3 is TGTGCCAGCAGCGACCGGGACAGGGTCCCCGGGGAGCTGTTTTTT.

This clonotype was observed many times. V gene TRBV28 combines with J gene TRBJ2-7, with TRBD1 matching over 8 bases. The V gene end was trimmed by 4 bases and the J gene end by 2 bases; junction bases not matched to a gene: 7. This CDR3 has 15 residues. Germline CDR1 is MDHEN and CDR2 is SYDVKM. CDR3 nucleotide sequence: TGTGCCAGCAGTTCCCTCGACAGGGGCCCCTACGAGCAGTACTTC. Protein sequence: CASSSLDRGPYEQYF.

At least ten counts were recorded for this clonotype. This chain links TRBV7-9 with TRBJ2-5; TRBD1 matches at 11 bases. The V gene end was trimmed by 6 bases and the J gene end by 5 bases; junction bases not matched to a gene: 8. Looked up from germline, CDR1 is SEHNR and CDR2 is FQNEAQ (reference sequence). This CDR3 has 15 residues. The CDR3 DNA is TGTGCCAGCAGTTGGGGACAGGGGGATTTTGAGACCCAGTACTTC. Residues: CASSWGQGDFETQYF.

This clonotype was recorded many times. The rearrangement links TRBV14 to TRBJ2-7, with TRBD2 as a possible D gene (6 bases). The ends were cut back, 10 bases at V and 2 bases at J, with 18 bases in the middle. Germline V gene sequence: CDR1 SGHDN, CDR2 FVKESK. The length of the CDR3 is 14 residues. The CDR3 region has the DNA TGTGCCACCACCCTCGGCGGGAACCCCTACGAGCAGTACTTC. Protein: CATTLGGNPYEQYF.

This clonotype was seen at least ten times. In DNA, the CDR3 is TGTGCCAGCGCCTACCCTCGAGGAGAGCAGTACTTC. Translated: CASAYPRGEQYF. The J gene is TRBJ2-7, the V gene TRBV12-3 or TRBV12-4; D call uncertain. Trimming took 8 bases from V and 7 from J, leaving 15 bases between them. The CDR3 runs to 12 residues.

This clonotype was detected many times. This chain uses TRBV27 with TRBJ2-7; D remains ambiguous. From germline, CDR1 is MNHEY and CDR2 SMNVEV (reference sequence). This CDR3 is 13 amino acids long. V was trimmed by 3 bases and J by 6 bases, leaving 12 bases between them. The CDR3 DNA reads TGTGCCAGCAGTTTGACTGGGCTTGGCGAGCAGTACTTC. It encodes CASSLTGLGEQYF.

This clonotype was found a few times. The rearrangement joins TRBV7-2 to TRBJ1-6, with D hard to call. Germline CDR1 reads SGHTA; CDR2 reads FQGNSA. V was cut by 2 bases and J by 4 bases, with 12 bases left in between. This CDR3 is built from 16 residues. The CDR3 spells CASSLSGIWYNSPLHF. CDR3 nucleotide sequence: TGTGCCAGCAGCTTAAGCGGGATATGGTATAATTCACCCCTCCACTTT. Looking up the rest from reference TRBV7-2 and TRBJ1-6 gives the full variable domain: GAGVSQSPSNKVTEKGKDVELRCDPISGHTALYWYRQSLGQGLEFLIYFQGNSAPDKSGLPSDRFSAERTGGSVSTLTIQRTQQEDSAVYLCASSLSGIWYNSPLHFGNGTRLTVT.

On this clonotype: A much larger clone is a single base away; this may be a read error. The chain employs TRBV5-1 and TRBJ2-7; 12 bases map to TRBD1. The CDR3 runs 14 residues. Per the germline V gene, CDR1 is SGHRS and CDR2 is YFSETQ. The DNA of the CDR3 is TGCGCCAGCAGCTCGGGACAGGGGGCGGTCGAGCAGTGCTTC. It is translated as CASSSGQGAVEQCF.

The CDR3 is CASSGGQAGKPLHF. The CDR3, as DNA: TGTGCCAGCAGTGGGGGGCAGGCAGGAAAACCCCTCCACTTT. The chain has TRBV6-2 or TRBV6-3 and TRBJ1-6; TRBD1 is a possible D gene (6 bases). Trimming pared 5 bases from V and 12 bases from J, leaving 17 bases between. CDR3 length equals 14 residues. The V gene's germline CDR1 is MNHEY and CDR2 SVGEGT.